A single sample is the source of the 17 T cell receptor beta chains below, sequenced in a study of T cell clones after liver transplantation. TCRdb keeps only in-frame clones here, not all; method: immunoSEQ multiplex PCR. This sample has about 51,000 clones, with 86% found just once. The specimen was CD8+ T cells from blood, collected 12 months after liver transplant. The source is a human patient who received a liver transplant. Some of the T cells might come from the graft donor.

For the CDR3, the DNA is TGTGCCAGCAGTTTATGGGGGCGCAGGAACACTGAAGCTTTCTTT. Its translation is CASSLWGRRNTEAFF. The chain is built from TRBV28 and TRBJ1-1; possibly TRBD1 for D (5 bases). Trimming left V 0 bases short and J 1 base short, with 9 bases between. Germline lookup yields CDR1 MDHEN and CDR2 SYDVKM. The CDR3 has 15 residues.

This clone was counted between two and nine times. This chain uses TRBV6-5 with TRBJ1-5; no firm D call. Germline V CDR1 and CDR2: MNHEY, SVGAGI. This CDR3 spans 13 amino acids. V was clipped by 0 bases and J by 9 bases, with 9 bases between them. The CDR3 loop is CASSYSLGRPQHF. The CDR3 DNA is TGTGCCAGCAGTTACTCTTTGGGTCGGCCCCAGCATTTT.

In this sample, this clone is medium-sized. The V call is TRBV10-3, the J call TRBJ2-1, with 12 bases lining up with TRBD2. From germline, CDR1 is ENHRY and CDR2 SYGVKD. The CDR3 contains 16 residues. The ends lost 6 bases at V and 1 base at J; junction bases unmatched: 4. The DNA of the CDR3 is TGTGCCATCAGGGAGACTAGCGGGAGTTCCTACAATGAGCAGTTCTTC. Translated, it gives CAIRETSGSSYNEQFF.

This clone was found a few times. The genes are TRBV7-9 and TRBJ1-1; D ambiguous. Germline V CDR1 and CDR2: SEHNR, FQNEAQ (reference sequence). The V gene lost 2 bases and the J gene lost 3 bases, with 10 bases spanning the gap. This CDR3 has 14 amino acids. DNA of the CDR3: TGTGCCAGCAGCTTACCCGGAACTCACACTGAAGCTTTCTTT. Encoded protein: CASSLPGTHTEAFF.

The chain links TRBV30 to TRBJ2-1, with 7 bases that match TRBD1. Germline lookup yields CDR1 GTSNPN and CDR2 SVGIG (reference sequence). The V and J ends lost 6 bases and 8 bases, in that order; junction bases with no gene match: 4. CDR3 length equals 11 residues. CDR3 nucleotides: TGTGCCTGTTCTCAGGGGGATGAGCAGTTCTTC. It specifies CACSQGDEQFF. Full variable domain (outside the CDR3, taken from reference TRBV30 and TRBJ2-1): SQTIHQWPATLVQPVGSPLSLECTVEGTSNPNLYWYRQAAGRGLQLLFYSVGIGQISSEVPQNLSASRPQDRQFILSSKKLLLSDSGFYLCACSQGDEQFFGPGTRLTVL.

The CDR3: CASSQGQTRGAFF. In nucleotides, the CDR3 is TGTGCCAGCAGCCAAGGACAGACGAGGGGAGCTTTCTTT. The gene calls are TRBV14 and TRBJ1-1; a weak D match, TRBD1 (5 bases). Germline values: CDR1 SGHDN, CDR2 FVKESK. The V end lost 1 base, the J end lost 10 bases, and 13 bases lay between the germline ends. The CDR3 is made up of 13 amino acids.

The gene calls are TRBV27 and TRBJ2-7; D perhaps matches TRBD2 (6 bases). CDR1 and CDR2 (germline): MNHEY, SMNVEV (reference sequence). The CDR3 is 14 amino acids. Trimming removed 2 bases from V and 2 bases from J, with 10 bases in between. For the CDR3, the DNA is TGTGCCAGCAGTTTAGGGCGGGGAACCTACGAGCAGTACTTC. Its protein is CASSLGRGTYEQYF.

This chain connects TRBV5-1 to TRBJ2-5; D is unclear. The CDR3 is 12 amino acids. CDR1 and CDR2 (germline): SGHRS, YFSETQ. V was cut by 2 bases and J by 4 bases, with 6 bases left in between. In DNA form, the CDR3 reads TGCGCCAGCAGCTTACCCCCAGAGACCCAGTACTTC. Protein: CASSLPPETQYF.

The rearrangement uses TRBV27 and TRBJ1-5; perhaps TRBD1 as D (5 bases). Trimming removed 5 bases at V and 4 bases at J, with 9 bases between. CDR3 size: 13 residues. Germline CDR1 and CDR2: MNHEY and SMNVEV (reference sequence). CDR3 protein: CASSPGTNQPQHF. For the CDR3, the DNA is TGTGCCAGCAGTCCCGGGACTAATCAGCCCCAGCATTTT.

The CDR3: CASRGANTGELFF. CDR3 sequence (DNA): TGTGCCAGCAGGGGCGCGAACACCGGGGAGCTGTTTTTT. The chain joins TRBV27 to TRBJ2-2; D remains ambiguous. This CDR3 has 13 residues. The ends were cut back, 6 bases at V and 0 bases at J, with 5 bases in the middle. CDR1 and CDR2 from the germline V gene are MNHEY and SMNVEV (reference sequence).

This CDR3 reads CASSLSAGNEQYF. The CDR3 coding sequence is TGTGCCAGCAGTTTATCAGCCGGGAACGAGCAGTACTTC. V usage is TRBV28 and J usage is TRBJ2-7; D might be TRBD2 (5 bases). Germline CDR1 is MDHEN and CDR2 is SYDVKM. The ends were cut back, 1 base at V and 5 bases at J, with 9 bases in the middle. The CDR3 has 13 amino acids. The whole variable domain, filled in from reference TRBV28 and TRBJ2-7, reads DVKVTQSSRYLVKRTGEKVFLECVQDMDHENMFWYRQDPGLGLRLIYFSYDVKMKEKGDIPEGYSVSREKKERFSLILESASTNQTSMYLCASSLSAGNEQYFGPGTRLTVT.

This clone turned up a few times. This chain connects TRBV5-1 to TRBJ2-7; the D gene is possibly TRBD1 (5 bases). Per the germline V gene, CDR1 is SGHRS and CDR2 is YFSETQ. V lost 2 bases, J lost 6 bases, and 27 bases lay in between. This CDR3 contains 18 residues. In nucleotides, the CDR3 is TGCGCCAGCAGCTTACAACCTCCGCAGGGAAGCAGTAGTATCGAGCAGTACTTC. Translated, it gives CASSLQPPQGSSSIEQYF.

This chain connects TRBV4-3 to TRBJ2-5; D ambiguous. This CDR3 comprises 15 residues. With 0 bases removed from V and 0 bases from J, the gap between germline ends came to 8 bases. Germline V gene lookup returns CDR1 LGHNA and CDR2 YSLEER. For the CDR3, the DNA is TGCGCCAGCAGCCAAGATCTAAGAAACCAAGAGACCCAGTACTTC. It yields the protein CASSQDLRNQETQYF.

V is TRBV27 and J is TRBJ1-2, with D unclear. The CDR3 is made up of 15 amino acids. The germline V gene has CDR1 MNHEY and CDR2 SMNVEV (reference sequence). The ends were cut back, 3 bases at V and 2 bases at J, with 13 bases in the middle. DNA of the CDR3: TGTGCCAGCAGTTTCTCCCGGTCCTCAAACTATGGCTACACCTTC. Encoded protein: CASSFSRSSNYGYTF.

The V call is TRBV7-9, the J call TRBJ1-1; 7 bases line up with TRBD1. This CDR3 is 12 amino acids long. The V gene's germline CDR1 is SEHNR and CDR2 FQNEAQ (reference sequence). The junction had 0 bases not matched to a gene; V was cut back by 2 bases and J by 6 bases. The CDR3 sequence: CASSLQGAEAFF. Written as DNA, the CDR3 is TGTGCCAGCAGCTTACAGGGGGCTGAAGCTTTCTTT.

This clone was seen more than once but under ten times. This chain links TRBV7-9 with TRBJ2-1; 11 nucleotides match TRBD2. The CDR3 is 16 amino acids. Germline assignment: CDR1 SEHNR and CDR2 FQNEAQ (reference sequence). The trim removed 3 bases at V and 4 bases at J, leaving 5 bases unmatched. Here the CDR3 DNA reads TGTGCCAGCAGCTTGACCGGGACTAGCGGATACAATGAGCAGTTCTTC. It translates to CASSLTGTSGYNEQFF. Full variable domain (remainder filled in from reference TRBV7-9 and TRBJ2-1): DTGVSQNPRHKITKRGQNVTFRCDPISEHNRLYWYRQTLGQGPEFLTYFQNEAQLEKSRLLSDRFSAERPKGSFSTLEIQRTEQGDSAMYLCASSLTGTSGYNEQFFGPGTRLTVL.

The chain recombines TRBV19 with TRBJ1-2, with D tentatively TRBD1 (5 bases). This CDR3 comprises 12 residues. Germline-derived CDR1 and CDR2 are LNHDA and SQIVND (reference sequence). V was trimmed by 5 bases and J by 3 bases, leaving 7 bases between them. In DNA form, the CDR3 reads TGTGCCAGTAGTCAGGGAGACTATGGCTACACCTTC. Translated: CASSQGDYGYTF.